Shown below are 27 T cell receptor beta chains from a single sample sequenced in a study of CD8 T cells in ankylosing spondylitis. TCRdb re-derived calls from the 5' RACE reads in MiXCR, one entry per CDR3 protein. The repertoire includes 130,000 or so distinct CDR3 sequences, around 7% of them detected once, and 9.5% to 15% sits in the top ten. The material sequenced was blood, either unsorted or a sorted T cell fraction (not recorded which). Every receptor here comes from a male donor with ankylosing spondylitis or in good health (not recorded which).

At least ten counts were recorded for this clonotype. This chain connects TRBV20-1 to TRBJ1-1, with a weak D call TRBD1 (6 bases). The CDR3 has 14 amino acids. Germline V CDR1 and CDR2: DFQATT, SNEGSKA (reference sequence). With 3 bases removed from V and 3 bases from J, the gap between germline ends came to 14 bases. The CDR3 region has the DNA TGCAGTGCTAGGGGAAGGGACAAGGACACTGAAGCTTTCTTT. It is translated as CSARGRDKDTEAFF.

The chain carries TRBV20-1 and TRBJ2-3, with 7 positions matching TRBD1. CDR3 length: 17 amino acids. Trimming removed 3 bases from V and 2 bases from J; junction bases left unmatched: 14. Per germline, CDR1 DFQATT and CDR2 SNEGSKA (reference sequence). In DNA form, the CDR3 reads TGCAGTGCTAGTAACGATCAGGGGGTAGGGCCCACAGATACGCAGTATTTT. This gives the protein CSASNDQGVGPTDTQYF.

This clonotype was counted ten times or more. The chain joins TRBV6-2 or TRBV6-3 to TRBJ2-3; 12 bases match TRBD2. Per the germline V gene, CDR1 is MNHEY and CDR2 is SVGEGT. The CDR3 is made up of 19 amino acids. V trimming: 6 bases; J trimming: 0 bases; junction bases outside the gene matches: 13. The CDR3 is CASRTHPGLAGQSTDTQYF. The CDR3 bases are TGTGCCAGCAGGACCCACCCGGGACTAGCGGGCCAAAGCACAGATACGCAGTATTTT.

This clonotype was seen ten or more times. This chain uses TRBV5-1 with TRBJ2-7, with TRBD2 matching 11 bases. V shed 5 bases and J 3 bases; nucleotides not matched to a gene: 4. CDR1 and CDR2 from the germline V gene are SGHRS and YFSETQ. The CDR3 covers 14 residues. As DNA, the CDR3 is TGCGCCAGCAGGGTGACTAGCGGGGTCTACGAGCAGTACTTC. Protein product: CASRVTSGVYEQYF. The full variable domain, in which reference TRBV5-1 and TRBJ2-7 provide the parts outside the CDR3, is KAGVTQTPRYLIKTRGQQVTLSCSPISGHRSVSWYQQTPGQGLQFLFEYFSETQRNKGNFPGRFSGRQFSNSRSEMNVSTLELGDSALYLCASRVTSGVYEQYFGPGTRLTVT.

This clonotype occurred many times. The V and J genes are TRBV20-1 and TRBJ1-5; 11 bases agree with TRBD1. From germline, CDR1 is DFQATT and CDR2 SNEGSKA (reference sequence). This CDR3 is built from 16 residues. V gave up 0 bases and J gave up 5 bases; unmatched junction bases: 6. CDR3 loop: CSARDLRTGGYQPQHF. CDR3 nucleotides: TGCAGTGCTAGAGATTTGAGGACAGGGGGCTATCAGCCCCAGCATTTT.

DNA for the CDR3: TGTGCCAGCAGCTTAAAAGGGCTAGCGGGGGTGACCGGGGAGCTGTTTTTT. This sequence encodes CASSLKGLAGVTGELFF. The chain joins TRBV7-3 to TRBJ2-2, with 10 bases aligning to TRBD2. This CDR3 region has 17 residues. Trimming removed 1 base from V and 5 bases from J; junction bases left unmatched: 7. Germline CDR1 and CDR2: SGHTA and FQGTGA.

This clonotype was counted at least ten times. The chain couples TRBV5-1 to TRBJ2-3; no reliable D call. The V and J ends lost 0 bases and 2 bases respectively, with 7 bases between them. The CDR3 covers 14 residues. CDR1 is SGHRS and CDR2 is YFSETQ in the germline V gene. This CDR3 reads CASSLALFTDTQYF. In DNA form, the CDR3 reads TGCGCCAGCAGCTTGGCTCTTTTCACAGATACGCAGTATTTT.

Many counts were recorded for this clonotype. The CDR3 DNA sequence: TGTGCCAGCACCACCCTCCAGCGGGGAAACGAGCAGTACTTC. It is translated as CASTTLQRGNEQYF. The chain links TRBV27 to TRBJ2-7; 7 bases align to TRBD2. From germline, CDR1 is MNHEY and CDR2 SMNVEV (reference sequence). V was clipped by 7 bases and J by 5 bases; unmatched bases: 11. The length of the CDR3 is 14 residues.

This clonotype showed up many times. The V gene is TRBV10-3, the J gene TRBJ2-1, with 9 positions matching TRBD2. With 4 bases clipped from V and 1 base from J, the junction kept 14 bases outside the gene matches. Germline CDR1 ENHRY, CDR2 SYGVKD. This CDR3 region has 19 residues. The CDR3 DNA is TGTGCCATCAGTGGCCCTGTAGCGGGAGCGTCAGAATCCTACAATGAGCAGTTCTTC. Its translation: CAISGPVAGASESYNEQFF.

This clonotype was counted ten times or more. The chain is built from TRBV20-1 and TRBJ2-5, with 7 bases lining up with TRBD2. CDR3 length: 14 amino acids. The V gene's germline CDR1 is DFQATT and CDR2 SNEGSKA (reference sequence). With 6 bases clipped from V and 1 base from J, the junction kept 8 bases outside the gene matches. The CDR3 DNA follows: TGCAGTGCCCGTAGCGGGCCAGGCCAAGAGACCCAGTACTTC. It encodes CSARSGPGQETQYF.

In this sample, this clonotype turned up many times. The chain is built from TRBV7-3 and TRBJ1-5, with D unclear. The length of the CDR3 is 13 residues. With 2 bases removed from V and 8 bases from J, the gap between germline ends came to 10 bases. CDR1 and CDR2 from the germline V gene are SGHTA and FQGTGA. The CDR3 nucleotides read TGTGCCAGCAGCTTATCTGTCGGTGAGCCCCAGCATTTT. Its translation: CASSLSVGEPQHF. Using reference TRBV7-3 and TRBJ1-5 for the parts outside the CDR3, the full variable domain is GAGVSQTPSNKVTEKGKYVELRCDPISGHTALYWYRQSLGQGPEFLIYFQGTGAADDSGLPNDRFFAVRPEGSVSTLKIQRTERGDSAVYLCASSLSVGEPQHFGDGTRLSIL.

This clonotype was found many times. This chain links TRBV5-1 with TRBJ2-5, with D hard to call. The germline V and J ends were trimmed by 1 base and 2 bases, with 12 bases remaining between them. Looked up from germline, CDR1 is SGHRS and CDR2 is YFSETQ. The CDR3 has 15 amino acids. CDR3 sequence reads: CASSLTPFSQETQYF. The CDR3 DNA reads TGCGCCAGCAGCTTGACTCCCTTTAGTCAAGAGACCCAGTACTTC.

This clonotype was seen at least ten times. The chain carries TRBV7-2 and TRBJ2-5, with 7 bases matching TRBD2. Unmatched junction bases numbered 1, after V lost 1 base and J lost 2 bases. Germline CDR1 SGHTA, CDR2 FQGNSA. The length of the CDR3 is 14 residues. The CDR3 nucleotides are TGTGCCAGCAGCTTAGGACTAGCTCAAGAGACCCAGTACTTC. This encodes CASSLGLAQETQYF.

The chain carries TRBV7-8 and TRBJ2-2; D gene unclear. The germline V gene encodes CDR1 SGHVS and CDR2 FQNEAQ. This CDR3 is built from 16 residues. The V gene lost 5 bases and the J gene lost 4 bases, with 17 bases spanning the gap. The CDR3 region is CASSLLGPPVTGELFF. The CDR3 DNA follows: TGTGCCAGCAGCCTGCTGGGTCCGCCGGTCACCGGGGAGCTGTTTTTT.

In this sample, this clonotype turned up many times. This chain connects TRBV7-2 to TRBJ2-1, with D possibly being TRBD1 (6 bases). Trimming removed 1 base at V and 2 bases at J, with 9 bases between. The CDR3 contains 15 residues. The germline CDR1 and CDR2 sequences are SGHTA and FQGNSA. The CDR3 sequence: CASSLEQGTYNEQFF. The CDR3 DNA follows: TGTGCCAGCAGCTTAGAACAGGGAACCTACAATGAGCAGTTCTTC. Using reference TRBV7-2 and TRBJ2-1 for the parts outside the CDR3, the full variable domain is GAGVSQSPSNKVTEKGKDVELRCDPISGHTALYWYRQSLGQGLEFLIYFQGNSAPDKSGLPSDRFSAERTGGSVSTLTIQRTQQEDSAVYLCASSLEQGTYNEQFFGPGTRLTVL.

The gene calls are TRBV7-2 and TRBJ2-7; TRBD1 matches 7 bases. Germline loops: CDR1 SGHTA, CDR2 FQGNSA. There are 14 residues in the CDR3. Trimming removed 5 bases from V and 1 base from J; junction bases left unmatched: 5. In nucleotides, the CDR3 is TGTGCCAGCAGCCCGACAGGGTCTTCCTACGAGCAGTACTTC. It encodes CASSPTGSSYEQYF.

This clonotype appeared many times. The rearrangement joins TRBV7-9 to TRBJ1-2; 9 bases match TRBD1. The CDR3 consists of 15 residues. Germline V gene data show CDR1 as SEHNR and CDR2 as FQNEAQ (reference sequence). The junction had 8 bases not matched to a gene; V was cut back by 2 bases and J by 7 bases. DNA of the CDR3: TGTGCCAGCAGCTTATCGGACAGGGGCCCAGGTGGCTACACCTTC. Amino acid sequence: CASSLSDRGPGGYTF. The entire variable domain, with the rest obtained from reference TRBV7-9 and TRBJ1-2, is as follows: DTGVSQNPRHKITKRGQNVTFRCDPISEHNRLYWYRQTLGQGPEFLTYFQNEAQLEKSRLLSDRFSAERPKGSFSTLEIQRTEQGDSAMYLCASSLSDRGPGGYTFGSGTRLTVV.

This clonotype was seen repeatedly, ten times or more. This chain links TRBV7-2 with TRBJ2-1; D not certain. From germline, CDR1 is SGHTA and CDR2 FQGNSA. The CDR3 runs to 16 residues. Trimming cost V 5 bases and J 7 bases, with 21 bases left between them. This CDR3 reads CASSGKPFLVGNEQFF. In DNA, the CDR3 is TGTGCCAGCAGCGGAAAGCCCTTCCTGGTAGGGAATGAGCAGTTCTTC.

The sample holds many counts of this clonotype. The chain carries TRBV7-9 and TRBJ2-1; D is uncertain. This CDR3 comprises 16 residues. With 1 base removed from V and 0 bases from J, the gap between germline ends came to 10 bases. Germline values: CDR1 SEHNR, CDR2 FQNEAQ (reference sequence). The chain's CDR3 is CASSLVVRSSYNEQFF. The CDR3 nucleotides read TGTGCCAGCAGCTTAGTTGTGAGGAGCTCCTACAATGAGCAGTTCTTC.

This clonotype came up many times. This chain uses TRBV5-1 with TRBJ2-5, with D tentatively TRBD1 (5 bases). Trimming stripped 4 bases from V and 0 bases from J, with 10 bases between. From germline, CDR1 is SGHRS and CDR2 YFSETQ. This CDR3 spans 14 amino acids. This CDR3 is CASSEGHNQETQYF. CDR3 coding DNA: TGCGCCAGCAGCGAAGGACATAACCAAGAGACCCAGTACTTC.

Many counts were recorded for this clonotype. V and J are TRBV7-3 and TRBJ2-1, with 7 bases that match TRBD2. Trimming cost V 5 bases and J 0 bases; bases outside gene matches: 7. The CDR3 totals 16 residues. Per the germline V gene, CDR1 is SGHTA and CDR2 is FQGTGA. Here the CDR3 reads CASSVGGSSSYNEQFF. The CDR3 DNA sequence: TGTGCCAGCAGCGTAGGCGGGAGTAGCTCCTACAATGAGCAGTTCTTC.

This clonotype was seen repeatedly, ten times or more. The chain recombines TRBV5-1 with TRBJ2-7, with D possibly called TRBD1 or TRBD2 (5 bases each). The germline V and J ends were trimmed by 4 bases and 0 bases, with 14 bases remaining between them. There are 15 residues in the CDR3. Germline assignment: CDR1 SGHRS and CDR2 YFSETQ. CDR3 nucleotides: TGCGCCAGCAGCATGTCCGGGACGGGCTCCTACGAGCAGTACTTC. Translated: CASSMSGTGSYEQYF.

Ten or more counts support this clonotype. The chain couples TRBV2 to TRBJ1-2, with TRBD1 matching over 7 bases. Germline CDR1 reads SNHLY; CDR2 reads FYNNEI. This CDR3 has 14 residues. The V and J ends lost 0 bases and 7 bases, in that order; junction bases with no gene match: 5. The CDR3 sequence: CASSEALRDSGYTF. CDR3 nucleotide sequence: TGTGCCAGCAGTGAAGCGCTTCGGGACAGTGGCTACACCTTC.

This clonotype was found many times. V gene TRBV6-2 or TRBV6-3 combines with J gene TRBJ2-3, with D perhaps matching TRBD1 (5 bases). The CDR3 is 16 amino acids. V lost 6 bases, J lost 2 bases, and 18 bases lay in between. Germline lookup yields CDR1 MNHEY and CDR2 SVGEGT. The DNA for the CDR3 is TGTGCCAGCAGCCACAGCTCAGCGACAGCCACAGATACGCAGTATTTT. Residues: CASSHSSATATDTQYF.

This clonotype was seen at least ten times. The chain links TRBV20-1 to TRBJ2-3, with 8 bases fitting TRBD2. Germline V gene sequence: CDR1 DFQATT, CDR2 SNEGSKA (reference sequence). The CDR3 spans 16 residues. V trimming: 3 bases; J trimming: 3 bases; junction bases outside the gene matches: 11. The CDR3 coding sequence is TGCAGTGCTAGTTACACGGGAGGGCCTCTTACAGATACGCAGTATTTT. Residues: CSASYTGGPLTDTQYF.

The V call is TRBV7-2, the J call TRBJ1-1; no reliable D call. Germline loops: CDR1 SGHTA, CDR2 FQGNSA. The CDR3 has 14 residues. V shed 5 bases and J shed 4 bases, with 14 bases lying between them. This CDR3 is CASSTVGSGTEAFF. As DNA, the CDR3 is TGTGCCAGCAGCACCGTGGGGAGCGGCACTGAAGCTTTCTTT.

The chain is built from TRBV2 and TRBJ2-5, with D perhaps TRBD1 (6 bases). The CDR3 runs to 12 residues. V lost 7 bases, J lost 5 bases, and 11 bases lay in between. Germline assignment: CDR1 SNHLY and CDR2 FYNNEI. Here the CDR3 reads CASTDSRETQYF. In nucleotides, the CDR3 is TGTGCCAGCACGGACAGTAGGGAGACCCAGTACTTC. The complete variable domain, with remaining parts taken from reference TRBV2 and TRBJ2-5, reads EPEVTQTPSHQVTQMGQEVILRCVPISNHLYFYWYRQILGQKVEFLVSFYNNEISEKSEIFDDQFSVERPDGSNFTLKIRSTKLEDSAMYFCASTDSRETQYFGPGTRLLVL.